The rows below give T cell receptor beta chains drawn from one sample of a study of chemoradiotherapy in HPV16-positive cancers. Assay: immunoSEQ multiplex PCR; the TCRdb copy retains only in-frame clones and omits some. The table has under 2,500 clones, under 80% seen once. Sequenced material: tumor tissue, taken from a patient who underwent chemoradiotherapy. The receptors shown here come from a human donor with HPV-associated anogenital cancer. The CDR3 runs from the conserved cysteine through the conserved F or W. The order of the fields is V gene, J gene, clone size, CDR3 protein. Rows may omit the clone size; those that give it use once, few, many or a size class.

TRBV5-6	TRBJ1-2	NA	CASSLWGTGDNYGYTF
TRBV11-3	TRBJ2-3	NA	CASSSGAGGNADTQYF
TRBV5-1	TRBJ2-3	NA	CASSKGQRGTDTQYF
TRBV7-8	TRBJ2-3	NA	CASSLQGEGTQYF
TRBV7-8	TRBJ2-5	NA	CASSLVLRGPLRAQYF
TRBV27	TRBJ1-1	NA	CASSLQGAGTEAFF
TRBV5-1	TRBJ1-6	few	CASSSGHIYNSPLHF
TRBV11-2	TRBJ2-1	large	CASSLGGGIYNEQFF
TRBV4-1	TRBJ2-3	hyperexpanded	CASSQELQASGATDTQYF
TRBV6-6	TRBJ1-5	NA	CASSYTGDQPQHF
TRBV7-2	TRBJ2-3	NA	CASSVHSGSTDTQYF
TRBV7-9	TRBJ1-2	NA	CASSSGMAGRYGYTF
TRBV5-5	TRBJ2-5	NA	CASSLVSDRGVYF
TRBV9	TRBJ1-2	large	CASSGPGGYGYTF
TRBV7-6	TRBJ2-1	large	CASSVHGDEQFF
TRBV9	TRBJ2-1	once	CASSVEAGSGNEQFF